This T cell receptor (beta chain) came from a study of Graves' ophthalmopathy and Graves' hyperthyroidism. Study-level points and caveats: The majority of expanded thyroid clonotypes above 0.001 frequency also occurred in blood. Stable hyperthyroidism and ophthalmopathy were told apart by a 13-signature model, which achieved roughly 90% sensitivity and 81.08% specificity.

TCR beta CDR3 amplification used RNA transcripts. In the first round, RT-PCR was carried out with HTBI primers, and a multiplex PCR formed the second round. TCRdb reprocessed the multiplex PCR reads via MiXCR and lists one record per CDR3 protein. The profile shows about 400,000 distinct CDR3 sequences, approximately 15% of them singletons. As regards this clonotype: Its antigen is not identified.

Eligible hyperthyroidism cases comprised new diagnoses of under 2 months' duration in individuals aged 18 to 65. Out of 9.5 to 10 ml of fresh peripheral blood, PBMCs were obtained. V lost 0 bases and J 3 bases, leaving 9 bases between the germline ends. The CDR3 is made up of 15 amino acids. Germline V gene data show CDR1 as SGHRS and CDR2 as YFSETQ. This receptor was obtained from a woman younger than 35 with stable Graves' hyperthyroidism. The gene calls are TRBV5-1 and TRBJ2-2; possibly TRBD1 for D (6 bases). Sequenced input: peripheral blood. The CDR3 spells CASSLGTDYTGELFF. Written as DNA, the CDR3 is TGCGCCAGCAGCTTGGGGACAGATTACACCGGGGAGCTGTTTTTT.